One T cell receptor beta chain is described in this entry. Its target antigen remains unknown. Base qualities are not provided; no much larger clone lies one nucleotide away. PBMCs were isolated by density centrifugation and stained for CD3, CD4 and CD8, and CD4+ and CD8+ T cells were sorted on a FACSAria. Scalp biopsies and blood samples were provided by unaffected controls. The germline V gene supplies CDR1 SGHRS and CDR2 YFSETQ. V is shortened by 8 bases, J by 0 bases, and the region joining them spans 12 bases. Including cysteine and phenylalanine, the CDR3 has 13 amino acids. The only DNA kept is the CDR3, 39 bases in frame from the first base. This entry belongs to a study of CD8+ T cells in alopecia areata (dated by TCRdb to the late 2010s). Study-wide context: To study T cell clonal expansion in alopecia areata, the researchers applied high-throughput TCRbeta sequencing to both the C3H/HeJ mouse model and human patients. Human TCRbeta sequencing covered scalp tissue and sorted CD4+ and CD8+ peripheral blood T cells from patchy and totalis/universalis alopecia areata patients and healthy controls. Clonality in the scalp was compared among normal scalp (n=4), patchy alopecia areata scalp (n=8), and alopecia totalis/universalis scalp (n=8). RNA came from the PAXgene miRNA kit for fixed scalp, the miRNeasy kit for PBMCs, and the RNeasy kit for mouse skin. TCRbeta CDR3 regions were amplified by immunoSEQ multiplex PCR using 35 Vbeta forward and 13 Jbeta reverse primers. Findings and caveats that apply to the study as a whole: Higher clonality and more expanded CD8+ clones were observed in lesional scalp than in normal scalp, particularly in alopecia totalis/universalis, a finding suggestive of antigenic drive. Shared TCR sequences between patients were less evident than in mice, which may be partly attributable to HLA diversity in the patient population. Resident alphabeta T cells in normal human skin are also sequenced, complicating scalp TCR repertoire analysis, unlike mouse skin dominated by gammadelta T cells.

The library was prepared using the immunoSEQ multiplex PCR assay. For TCR sequencing, RNA was extracted from every sample and reverse transcribed into cDNA to serve as template. SuperScript III was used for first-strand cDNA synthesis, primed with a 2:1 mix of oligo-dT and random hexamers. A synthetic immune receptor repertoire was used to measure amplification bias, and any remaining bias was corrected computationally. Concerning the study's data processing: Raw reads were preprocessed to remove errors, and CDR3 was defined by IMGT conventions from the conserved cysteine to phenylalanine. Clonality was computed as 1 minus the Shannon entropy, with the entropy normalized by log2 of the number of productive unique TCRs. Whether scalp clones were CD4 or CD8 was inferred by matching scalp TCRbeta sequences against CD4 and CD8 repertoires sorted from blood. In its TCRdb copy, this immuneACCESS table keeps in-frame sequences only and misses some clones. Where compared with another copy, unresolved V genes explain less than half of these, and the others have no known cause. From that table come the V and J calls and clone size; the DNA was used to work out D and trimming. For this sample the table gives 200,000 to 250,000 clones, of which more than 50% were detected only once. Roughly 5% of the sample belongs to the ten largest clones.

This clonotype was sampled from a human donor in good health. The sample consisted of CD8+ T cells sorted from blood. The rearrangement joined TRBV5-1 to TRBJ2-7, with the D gene uncertain. The nucleotide sequence reads as follows: TGCGCCAGTTATCAATACCCCTCCTACGAGCAGTACTTC. Its protein is CASYQYPSYEQYF.